These T cell receptor beta chains were read from a single sample in a study of blood T cell repertoires in COVID-19. TCRdb's table, derived via immunoSEQ multiplex PCR, lists solely in-frame clones and lacks some. This table holds about 220,000 clones, just over 85% found once. Sequencing used PBMCs or T cells enriched from blood (not recorded which). The receptors were sampled from a woman between 35 and 50 years old with acute COVID-19. Each CDR3 is given with its conserved first and last residue. D genes are given only for firm matches. A clone size is listed for some rows: how often the clone was seen (once, few, many), or a class if it is expanded.

size,V,D,J,CDR3,DNA
-,TRBV9,-,TRBJ1-6,CASSVDRDSPLHF,TGTGCCAGCAGCGTAGACAGGGACTCACCCCTCCACTTT
-,TRBV6-5,-,TRBJ1-3,CASSSAGIQGNTIYF,TGTGCCAGCAGTTCTGCCGGGATCCAAGGAAACACCATATATTTT
-,TRBV27,-,TRBJ1-3,CASSFWGVKESGNTIYF,TGTGCCAGCAGTTTCTGGGGGGTAAAAGAGTCTGGAAACACCATATATTTT
-,TRBV29-1,TRBD1,TRBJ1-1,CSVEGQGNTEAFF,TGCAGCGTTGAGGGACAGGGGAACACTGAAGCTTTCTTT
-,TRBV19,-,TRBJ2-7,CASSAGGRSEQYF,TGTGCCAGTAGTGCCGGAGGAAGATCCGAGCAGTACTTC
-,TRBV27,TRBD2,TRBJ2-1,CASSLLTSGGANEQFF,TGTGCCAGCAGTTTACTCACTAGCGGGGGGGCGAATGAGCAGTTCTTC
-,TRBV4-1,-,TRBJ1-3,CASSQVDWVRGNTIYF,TGCGCCAGCAGCCAAGTCGATTGGGTGAGGGGAAACACCATATATTTT
-,TRBV19,TRBD1,TRBJ1-4,CASSLTGGTNEKLFF,TGTGCCAGTAGTCTTACAGGGGGAACTAATGAAAAACTGTTTTTT
-,TRBV20-1,TRBD2,TRBJ2-1,CSASLGTSTNEQFF,TGCAGTGCTAGTTTGGGGACTAGTACCAATGAGCAGTTCTTC
-,TRBV7-2,-,TRBJ1-2,CASSLSGRPYGYTF,TGTGCCAGCAGCTTGTCGGGTCGCCCATATGGCTACACCTTC
-,TRBV19,TRBD1,TRBJ1-5,CASLGPSDRGPNQPQHF,TGTGCCAGTCTTGGCCCCTCGGACAGGGGGCCCAATCAGCCCCAGCATTTT
-,TRBV13,-,TRBJ1-1,CASSRLQGTEAFF,TGTGCCAGCAGCCGCCTCCAGGGCACTGAAGCTTTCTTT
-,TRBV15,-,TRBJ1-2,CATSRAGVRYGYTF,TGTGCCACCAGCAGAGCAGGGGTGAGGTATGGCTACACCTTC
-,TRBV18,-,TRBJ1-1,CASSPGLGTEAFF,TGTGCCAGCTCACCAGGGCTGGGCACTGAAGCTTTCTTT
-,TRBV28,-,TRBJ1-1,CASSSTTGPLDGAFF,TGTGCCAGCAGTTCGACGACAGGTCCTCTTGACGGAGCTTTCTTT
-,TRBV3-1/TRBV3-2,-,TRBJ2-6,CASSPRGQGTAGANVLTF,TGTGCCAGCAGCCCGAGGGGCCAGGGGACGGCCGGGGCCAACGTCCTGACTTTC
few,TRBV9,-,TRBJ2-1,CASSVALDNEQFF,TGTGCCAGCAGCGTAGCCCTAGACAATGAGCAGTTCTTC
-,TRBV25-1,-,TRBJ1-1,CASRDTYENTEAFF,TGTGCCAGCAGGGACACCTACGAAAACACTGAAGCTTTCTTT
-,TRBV9,TRBD2,TRBJ2-1,CASSDVAGGPWNEQFF,TGTGCCAGCAGTGATGTAGCGGGGGGGCCGTGGAATGAGCAGTTCTTC
-,TRBV5-6,-,TRBJ1-2,CASSPAGTNYGYTF,TGTGCCAGCAGCCCTGCAGGGACTAACTATGGCTACACCTTC
-,TRBV19,-,TRBJ1-1,CASSPSVAEAFF,TGTGCCAGTAGTCCCTCCGTCGCTGAAGCTTTCTTT
-,TRBV27,TRBD1,TRBJ2-6,CASSLYPGGTGANVLTF,TGTGCCAGCAGTTTATACCCAGGGGGCACTGGGGCCAACGTCCTGACTTTC
-,TRBV7-2,TRBD1,TRBJ1-2,CASSLRQGGYGYTF,TGTGCCAGCAGCTTGAGACAGGGTGGCTATGGCTACACCTTC